These T cell receptor beta chains were read from a single sample in a study of T cell changes during pregnancy in multiple sclerosis. The assay was immunoSEQ multiplex PCR, and TCRdb's table has in-frame clones only and misses some. In the table there are some 66,000 clones, 91% of which are singletons. The starting material was CD8+ T cells from peripheral blood mononuclear cells, obtained before pregnancy. The source is a female donor with multiple sclerosis, enrolled in a pregnancy study. Both conserved end residues are part of each CDR3. D genes are given only for firm matches. Only some rows state a clone size, as once, few, many or a class for expanded clones.

V gene	clone size	D gene	J gene	CDR3 DNA	CDR3 protein
TRBV5-4	NA	NA	TRBJ2-7	TGTGCCAGCAGCTTTTCCGGGGGGCCTTCCTACGAGCAGTACTTC	CASSFSGGPSYEQYF
TRBV7-9	NA	NA	TRBJ1-3	TGTGCCAGCAGCTTAGCGCCGAGCTCTGGAAACACCATATATTTT	CASSLAPSSGNTIYF
TRBV9	NA	TRBD2	TRBJ2-2	TGTGCCAGCAGCGTCGGGACTAGCAACACCGGGGAGCTGTTTTTT	CASSVGTSNTGELFF
TRBV4-1	NA	NA	TRBJ2-1	TGCGCCAGCAGCCCAGGGTGGGGAGGGGGTCTCTACAATGAGCAGTTCTTC	CASSPGWGGGLYNEQFF
TRBV7-6	NA	TRBD2	TRBJ2-1	TGTGCCAGCAGCTTAGAGACTAGCTTCTACAATGAGCAGTTCTTC	CASSLETSFYNEQFF
TRBV5-1	NA	TRBD1	TRBJ2-7	TGCGCCAGCAGCTTCCGGGACAGGGGCAACGAGCAGTACTTC	CASSFRDRGNEQYF
TRBV27	NA	NA	TRBJ2-1	TGTGCCAGCACCGGCGGGGAAACCTACAATGAGCAGTTCTTC	CASTGGETYNEQFF
TRBV5-8	NA	NA	TRBJ2-1	TGTGCCAGCAGCTCGGGACTTCACTCCTACAATGAGCAGTTCTTC	CASSSGLHSYNEQFF
TRBV4-1	once	TRBD1	TRBJ2-7	TGCGCCAGCAGACAGGAGCCGGCAGGGGGAAATTTCTACGAGCAGTACTTC	CASRQEPAGGNFYEQYF
TRBV4-1	NA	TRBD2	TRBJ2-1	TGCGCCAGCTCGAGGGTTGCTAGCGGGGGGGAGGAAGCCGATGAGCAGTTCTTC	CASSRVASGGEEADEQFF
TRBV10-2	NA	TRBD2	TRBJ2-7	TGCGCCAGCAGTGTGGGAGGGGAAGAGTACGAGCAGTACTTC	CASSVGGEEYEQYF
TRBV6-4	NA	NA	TRBJ2-6	TGTGCCAGCAGTAACAGCTCTGGGGCCAACGTCCTGACTTTC	CASSNSSGANVLTF
TRBV15	NA	NA	TRBJ2-2	TGTGCCACCAGCAGTAGTCATCTCCCCACCGGGGAGCTGTTTTTT	CATSSSHLPTGELFF
TRBV7-3	NA	TRBD2	TRBJ2-5	TGTGCCAGCAGCTTACGGGGGGAAAACCAAGAGACCCAGTACTTC	CASSLRGENQETQYF
TRBV5-8	NA	TRBD1	TRBJ1-2	TGTGCCAGCAGCGGGGACAGGGGCGGACACTATGGCTACACCTTC	CASSGDRGGHYGYTF
TRBV15	NA	NA	TRBJ2-3	TGTGCCACCAGCAGAGGATCTAGCGACGATACGCAGTATTTT	CATSRGSSDDTQYF
TRBV30	NA	TRBD1	TRBJ2-7	TGTGCCTGGAGTACGCGACCCGACAGGGGGCTACCCTACGAGCAGTACTTC	CAWSTRPDRGLPYEQYF
TRBV2	NA	NA	TRBJ1-1	TGTGCCAGCGGGGGGACCTTTGAAGCTTTCTTT	CASGGTFEAFF
TRBV12-5	NA	NA	TRBJ1-4	TGTGCTAGTGGCGCTGGGACTCCCGAAAAACTGTTTTTT	CASGAGTPEKLFF
TRBV29-1	NA	NA	TRBJ1-2	TGCAGCGTTCTGGAGAGGGAGCATGGCTACACCTTC	CSVLEREHGYTF
TRBV6-6	NA	TRBD1	TRBJ2-3	TGTGCCAGCAGTTACTCACACAGGGGGGGCACAGATACGCAGTATTTT	CASSYSHRGGTDTQYF
TRBV5-1	NA	NA	TRBJ1-1	TGCGCCAGCAGCCCCAACATGAACACTGAAGCTTTCTTT	CASSPNMNTEAFF